The next 13 T cell receptor beta chains were all read from a single sample in a study of control samples from healthy donors and cancer patients. TCRdb keeps only in-frame clones here, not all; method: immunoSEQ multiplex PCR. The table lists approximately 170,000 clones, 91% of them singletons. The source material was blood. The receptors come from a woman between 25 and 40 years old in good health.

The V gene is TRBV19, the J gene TRBJ2-5, with 7 bases aligning to TRBD2. Germline-derived CDR1 and CDR2 are LNHDA and SQIVND (reference sequence). The trim removed 5 bases at V and 5 bases at J, leaving 11 bases unmatched. The CDR3 loop spans 15 amino acids. This CDR3 is CASSHGGGKGETQYF. In DNA form, the CDR3 reads TGTGCCAGTAGTCACGGGGGAGGGAAGGGGGAGACCCAGTACTTC.

The chain combines TRBV7-9 with TRBJ2-7, with 7 bases that match TRBD1. Per germline, CDR1 SEHNR and CDR2 FQNEAQ (reference sequence). CDR3 length: 14 residues. The V and J ends lost 2 bases and 3 bases, in that order; junction bases with no gene match: 4. The CDR3 loop is CASSLMGDSYEQYF. DNA of the CDR3: TGTGCCAGCAGCTTAATGGGGGACAGCTACGAGCAGTACTTC.

The V call is TRBV6-5, the J call TRBJ1-1; TRBD1 aligns across 7 bases. The CDR3 covers 13 residues. J was trimmed by 6 bases and V by 6 bases; bases with no gene match: 7. The germline CDR1 and CDR2 sequences are MNHEY and SVGAGI. CDR3 sequence: CASRQGREAEAFF. CDR3 nucleotides: TGTGCCAGCAGACAGGGGAGGGAAGCTGAAGCTTTCTTT.

Details on this clone: Other DNA sequences from this sample encode an identical CDR3 as well. The J gene is TRBJ2-1, the V gene TRBV30; D is undetermined. In germline, CDR1 is GTSNPN, CDR2 SVGIG (reference sequence). The CDR3 is 11 amino acids. V was clipped by 4 bases and J by 3 bases, with 4 bases between them. This chain's CDR3 is CAWTDYNEQFF. Here the CDR3 DNA reads TGTGCCTGGACCGACTACAATGAGCAGTTCTTC.

The CDR3 is CASSINEGGWNQPQHF. DNA for the CDR3: TGTGCCAGTAGTATAAACGAGGGTGGGTGGAATCAGCCCCAGCATTTT. The V and J genes are TRBV19 and TRBJ1-5; no definite D call. Trimming stripped 2 bases from V and 4 bases from J, with 15 bases between. CDR3 size: 16 residues. CDR1 and CDR2 from the germline V gene are LNHDA and SQIVND (reference sequence). Supplemented by reference TRBV19 and TRBJ1-5, the full variable domain reads DGGITQSPKYLFRKEGQNVTLSCEQNLNHDAMYWYRQDPGQGLRLIYYSQIVNDFQKGDIAEGYSVSREKKESFPLTVTSAQKNPTAFYLCASSINEGGWNQPQHFGDGTRLSIL.

This chain uses TRBV6-6 with TRBJ2-5; D perhaps matches TRBD1 (7 bases). V shed 5 bases and J shed 5 bases, with 12 bases lying between them. Germline-derived CDR1 and CDR2 are MNHNY and SVGAGI (reference sequence). The CDR3 runs 13 residues. The CDR3 coding sequence is TGTGCCAGCAGTACCCAGGGGGGTGAGACCCAGTACTTC. Amino acid sequence: CASSTQGGETQYF.

V gene TRBV24-1 combines with J gene TRBJ2-7; tentatively, D is TRBD2 (5 bases). The ends were cut back, 9 bases at V and 4 bases at J, with 9 bases in the middle. This CDR3 is 11 amino acids long. In germline, CDR1 is KGHDR, CDR2 SFDVKD. CDR3 sequence (DNA): TGTGCCACCGGGTCGGGATACGAGCAGTACTTC. It yields the protein CATGSGYEQYF.

The genes are TRBV2 and TRBJ1-1, with D perhaps TRBD1 (5 bases). The CDR3 totals 13 residues. Trimming took off 3 bases at V and 7 bases at J, with 12 bases between the two ends. In germline, CDR1 is SNHLY, CDR2 FYNNEI. The CDR3 here is CASSEGVGGEAFF. DNA for the CDR3: TGTGCCAGCAGTGAGGGGGTTGGAGGTGAAGCTTTCTTT.

This rearrangement joins TRBV18 to TRBJ1-1; D gene unclear. The germline V gene encodes CDR1 KGHSH and CDR2 LQKENI. The CDR3 contains 12 residues. Trimming removed 2 bases from V and 1 base from J, with 2 bases in between. CDR3 residues: CASSPSNTEAFF. DNA of the CDR3: TGTGCCAGCTCACCATCGAACACTGAAGCTTTCTTT.

The CDR3 is CASSWTSGSHQETQYF. The DNA of the CDR3 is TGTGCCAGCAGTTGGACTAGCGGAAGCCACCAAGAGACCCAGTACTTC. The V and J genes are TRBV27 and TRBJ2-5, with TRBD2 identical over 10 bases. Germline values: CDR1 MNHEY, CDR2 SMNVEV (reference sequence). J was trimmed by 0 bases and V by 4 bases; bases with no gene match: 5. This CDR3 comprises 16 residues.

The sample holds one count of this clone. The chain uses TRBV3-1 (or the pseudogene TRBV3-2) and TRBJ2-1; 10 bases are a match to TRBD2. The CDR3 runs 17 residues. Germline-derived CDR1 and CDR2 are LGHDT and YNNKEL (reference sequence). The junction had 10 bases not matched to a gene; V was cut back by 2 bases and J by 6 bases. The CDR3 is CASSQLWGSGGANEQFF. The CDR3 nucleotides read TGTGCCAGCAGCCAACTCTGGGGAAGCGGGGGGGCCAATGAGCAGTTCTTC.

The chain links TRBV30 to TRBJ1-4; the D gene is possibly TRBD1 (5 bases). The CDR3 contains 14 residues. Germline assignment: CDR1 GTSNPN and CDR2 SVGIG (reference sequence). V shed 1 base and J shed 7 bases, with 13 bases lying between them. The CDR3 is CAWSAGGWIEKLFF. As DNA, the CDR3 is TGTGCCTGGAGTGCCGGGGGGTGGATTGAAAAACTGTTTTTT. Complete variable domain (other parts from reference TRBV30 and TRBJ1-4): SQTIHQWPATLVQPVGSPLSLECTVEGTSNPNLYWYRQAAGRGLQLLFYSVGIGQISSEVPQNLSASRPQDRQFILSSKKLLLSDSGFYLCAWSAGGWIEKLFFGSGTQLSVL.

The J gene is TRBJ1-5, the V gene TRBV19; 7 nucleotides match TRBD1. V lost 4 bases and J lost 7; bases outside the gene matches: 7. CDR1 is LNHDA and CDR2 is SQIVND in the germline V gene (reference sequence). The CDR3 runs 14 residues. The CDR3 DNA reads TGTGCCAGTAGTAGCCGACAGGGTCGGCAGCCCCAGCATTTT. This sequence encodes CASSSRQGRQPQHF.